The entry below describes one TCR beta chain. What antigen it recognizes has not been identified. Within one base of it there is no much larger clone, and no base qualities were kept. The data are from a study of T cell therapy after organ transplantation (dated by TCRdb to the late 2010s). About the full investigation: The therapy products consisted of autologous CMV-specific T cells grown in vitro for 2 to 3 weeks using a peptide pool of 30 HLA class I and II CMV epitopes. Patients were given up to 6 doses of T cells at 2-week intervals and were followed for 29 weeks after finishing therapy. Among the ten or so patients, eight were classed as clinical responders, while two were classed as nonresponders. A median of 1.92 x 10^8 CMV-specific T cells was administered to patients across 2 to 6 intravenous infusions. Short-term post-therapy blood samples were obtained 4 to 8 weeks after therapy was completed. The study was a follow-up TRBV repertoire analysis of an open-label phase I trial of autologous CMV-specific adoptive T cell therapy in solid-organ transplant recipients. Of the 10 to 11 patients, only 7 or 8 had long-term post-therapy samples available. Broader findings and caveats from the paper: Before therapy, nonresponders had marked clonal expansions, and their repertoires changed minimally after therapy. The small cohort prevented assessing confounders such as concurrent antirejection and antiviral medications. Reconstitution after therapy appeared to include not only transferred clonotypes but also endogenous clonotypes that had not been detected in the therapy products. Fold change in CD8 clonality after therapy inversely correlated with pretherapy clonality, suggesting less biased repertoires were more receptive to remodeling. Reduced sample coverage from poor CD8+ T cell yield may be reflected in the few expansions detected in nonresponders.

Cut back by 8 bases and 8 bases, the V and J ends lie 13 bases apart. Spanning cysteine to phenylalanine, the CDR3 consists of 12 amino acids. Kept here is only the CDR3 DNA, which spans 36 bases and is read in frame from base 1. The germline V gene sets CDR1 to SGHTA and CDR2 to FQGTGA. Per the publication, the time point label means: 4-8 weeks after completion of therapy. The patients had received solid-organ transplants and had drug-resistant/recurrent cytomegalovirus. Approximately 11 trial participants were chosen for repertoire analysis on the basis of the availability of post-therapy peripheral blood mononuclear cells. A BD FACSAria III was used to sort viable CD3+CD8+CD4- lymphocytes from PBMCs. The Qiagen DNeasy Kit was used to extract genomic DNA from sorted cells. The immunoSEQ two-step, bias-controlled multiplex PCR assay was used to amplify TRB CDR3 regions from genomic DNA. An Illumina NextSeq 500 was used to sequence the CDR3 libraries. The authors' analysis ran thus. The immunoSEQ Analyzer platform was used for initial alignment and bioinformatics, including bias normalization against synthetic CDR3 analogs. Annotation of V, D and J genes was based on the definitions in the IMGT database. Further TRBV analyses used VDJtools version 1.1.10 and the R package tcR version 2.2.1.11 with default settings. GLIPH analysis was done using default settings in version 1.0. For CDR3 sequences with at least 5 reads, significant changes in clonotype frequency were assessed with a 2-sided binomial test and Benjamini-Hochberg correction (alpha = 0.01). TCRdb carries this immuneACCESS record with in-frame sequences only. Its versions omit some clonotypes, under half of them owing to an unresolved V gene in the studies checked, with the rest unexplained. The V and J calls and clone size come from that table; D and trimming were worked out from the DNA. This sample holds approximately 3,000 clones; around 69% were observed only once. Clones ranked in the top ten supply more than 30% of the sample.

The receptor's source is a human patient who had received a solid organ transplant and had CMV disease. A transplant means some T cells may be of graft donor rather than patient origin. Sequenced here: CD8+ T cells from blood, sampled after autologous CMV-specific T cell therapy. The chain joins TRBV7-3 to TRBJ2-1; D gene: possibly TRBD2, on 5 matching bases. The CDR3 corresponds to CASGLDAHEQFF. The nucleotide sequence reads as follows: TGTGCCAGCGGACTTGACGCCCATGAGCAGTTCTTC.